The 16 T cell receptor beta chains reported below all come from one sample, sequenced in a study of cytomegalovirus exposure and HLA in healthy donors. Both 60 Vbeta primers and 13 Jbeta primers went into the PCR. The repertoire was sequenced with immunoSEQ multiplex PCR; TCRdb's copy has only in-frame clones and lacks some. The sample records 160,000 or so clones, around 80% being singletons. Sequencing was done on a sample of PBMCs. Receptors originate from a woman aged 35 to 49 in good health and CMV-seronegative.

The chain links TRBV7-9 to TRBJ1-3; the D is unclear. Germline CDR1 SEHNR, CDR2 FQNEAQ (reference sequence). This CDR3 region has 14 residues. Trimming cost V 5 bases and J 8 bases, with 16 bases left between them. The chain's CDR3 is CASSPDIGWDTIYF. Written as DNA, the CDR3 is TGTGCCAGCAGCCCCGACATAGGATGGGACACCATATATTTT.

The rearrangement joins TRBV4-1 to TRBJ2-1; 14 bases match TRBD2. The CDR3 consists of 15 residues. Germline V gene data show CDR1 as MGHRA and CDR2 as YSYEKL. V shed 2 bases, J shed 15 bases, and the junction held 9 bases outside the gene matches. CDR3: CASSQLGLAGAVRFF. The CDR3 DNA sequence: TGCGCCAGCAGCCAACTGGGACTAGCGGGGGCAGTTCGGTTCTTC.

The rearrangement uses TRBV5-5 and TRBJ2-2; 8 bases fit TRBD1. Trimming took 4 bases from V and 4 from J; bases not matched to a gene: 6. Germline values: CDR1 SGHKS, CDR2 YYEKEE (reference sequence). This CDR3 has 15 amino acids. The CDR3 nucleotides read TGTGCCAGCAGCCAACGGACAGGGCCCACCGGGGAGCTGTTTTTT. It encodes CASSQRTGPTGELFF.

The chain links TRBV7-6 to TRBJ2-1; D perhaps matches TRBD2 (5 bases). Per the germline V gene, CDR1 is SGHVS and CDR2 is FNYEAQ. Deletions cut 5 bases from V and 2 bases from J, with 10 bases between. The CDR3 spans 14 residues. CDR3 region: CASSPPGAYNEQFF. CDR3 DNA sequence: TGTGCCAGCAGCCCTCCCGGGGCCTACAATGAGCAGTTCTTC.

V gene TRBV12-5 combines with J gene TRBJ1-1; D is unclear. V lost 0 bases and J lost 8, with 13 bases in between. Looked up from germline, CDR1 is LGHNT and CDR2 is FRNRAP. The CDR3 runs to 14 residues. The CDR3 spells CASGLVPLRREAFF. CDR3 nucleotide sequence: TGTGCTAGTGGTTTGGTACCTTTGAGGAGGGAAGCTTTCTTT.

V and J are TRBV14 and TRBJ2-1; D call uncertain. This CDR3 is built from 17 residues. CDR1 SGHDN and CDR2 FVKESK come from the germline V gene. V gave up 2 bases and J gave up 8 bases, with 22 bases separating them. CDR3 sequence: CASSQLPPASPGDEQFF. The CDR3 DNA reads TGTGCCAGCAGCCAACTACCTCCGGCCTCCCCGGGTGATGAGCAGTTCTTC. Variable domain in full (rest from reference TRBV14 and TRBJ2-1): EAGVTQFPSHSVIEKGQTVTLRCDPISGHDNLYWYRRVMGKEIKFLLHFVKESKQDESGMPNNRFLAERTGGTYSTLKVQPAELEDSGVYFCASSQLPPASPGDEQFFGPGTRLTVL.

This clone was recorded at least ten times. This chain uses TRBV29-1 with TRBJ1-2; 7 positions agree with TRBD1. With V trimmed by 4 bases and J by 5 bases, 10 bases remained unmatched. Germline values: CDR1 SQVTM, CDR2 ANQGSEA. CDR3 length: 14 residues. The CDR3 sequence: CSVAASTGVYGYTF. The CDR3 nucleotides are TGCAGCGTTGCTGCATCTACAGGGGTTTATGGCTACACCTTC.

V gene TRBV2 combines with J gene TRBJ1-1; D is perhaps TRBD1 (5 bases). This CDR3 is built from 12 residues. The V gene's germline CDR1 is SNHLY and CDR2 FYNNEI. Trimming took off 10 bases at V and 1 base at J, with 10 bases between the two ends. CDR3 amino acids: CATQGENTEAFF. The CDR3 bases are TGTGCCACCCAAGGGGAGAACACTGAAGCTTTCTTT.

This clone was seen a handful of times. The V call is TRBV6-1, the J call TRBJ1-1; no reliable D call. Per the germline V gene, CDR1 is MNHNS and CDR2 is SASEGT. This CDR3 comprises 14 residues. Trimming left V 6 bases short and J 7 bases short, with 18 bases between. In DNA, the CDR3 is TGTGCCAGCAGGCGTGGACTCCAAGGCATTGAAGCTTTCTTT. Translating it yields CASRRGLQGIEAFF.

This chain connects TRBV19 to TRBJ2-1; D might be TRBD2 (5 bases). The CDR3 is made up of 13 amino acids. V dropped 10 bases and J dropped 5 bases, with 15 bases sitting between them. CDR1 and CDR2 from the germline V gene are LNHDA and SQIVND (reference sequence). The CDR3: CAIARGSNNEQFF. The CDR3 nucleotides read TGTGCCATAGCTCGGGGTTCAAACAATGAGCAGTTCTTC. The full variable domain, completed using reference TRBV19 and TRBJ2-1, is DGGITQSPKYLFRKEGQNVTLSCEQNLNHDAMYWYRQDPGQGLRLIYYSQIVNDFQKGDIAEGYSVSREKKESFPLTVTSAQKNPTAFYLCAIARGSNNEQFFGPGTRLTVL.

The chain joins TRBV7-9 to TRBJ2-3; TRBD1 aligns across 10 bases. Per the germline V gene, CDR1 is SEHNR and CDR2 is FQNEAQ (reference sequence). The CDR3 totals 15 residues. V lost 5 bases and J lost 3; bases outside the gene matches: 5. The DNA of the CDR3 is TGTGCCAGCAGCACAGACAGGGGGCAGACAGATACGCAGTATTTT. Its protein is CASSTDRGQTDTQYF.

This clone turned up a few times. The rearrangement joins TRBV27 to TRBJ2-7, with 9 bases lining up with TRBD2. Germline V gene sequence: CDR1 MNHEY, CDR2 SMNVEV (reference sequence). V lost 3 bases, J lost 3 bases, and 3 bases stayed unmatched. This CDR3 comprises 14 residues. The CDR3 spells CASSFVAGVYEQYF. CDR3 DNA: TGTGCCAGCAGTTTTGTAGCGGGAGTCTACGAGCAGTACTTC.

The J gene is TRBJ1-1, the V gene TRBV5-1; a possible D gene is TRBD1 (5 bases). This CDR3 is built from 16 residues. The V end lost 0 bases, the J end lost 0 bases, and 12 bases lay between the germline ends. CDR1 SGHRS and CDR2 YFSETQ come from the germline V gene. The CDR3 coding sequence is TGCGCCAGCAGCTTGGCGGTCGGGGGTATGAACACTGAAGCTTTCTTT. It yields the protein CASSLAVGGMNTEAFF.

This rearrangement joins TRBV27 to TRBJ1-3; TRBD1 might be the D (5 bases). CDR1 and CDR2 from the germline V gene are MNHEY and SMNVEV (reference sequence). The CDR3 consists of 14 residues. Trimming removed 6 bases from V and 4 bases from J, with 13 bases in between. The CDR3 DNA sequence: TGTGCCAGCAGGCCCCGGGACTTCGGAAACACCATATATTTT. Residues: CASRPRDFGNTIYF.

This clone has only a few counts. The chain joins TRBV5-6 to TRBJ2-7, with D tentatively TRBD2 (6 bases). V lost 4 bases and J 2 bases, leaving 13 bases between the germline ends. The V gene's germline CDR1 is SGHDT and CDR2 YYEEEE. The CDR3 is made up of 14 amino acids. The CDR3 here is CASSGGTQTYEQYF. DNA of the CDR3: TGTGCCAGCAGCGGCGGGACGCAGACCTACGAGCAGTACTTC.

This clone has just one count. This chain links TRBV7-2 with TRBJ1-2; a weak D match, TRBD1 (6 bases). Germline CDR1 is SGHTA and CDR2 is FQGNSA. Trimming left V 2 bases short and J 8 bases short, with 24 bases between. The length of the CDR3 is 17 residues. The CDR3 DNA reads TGTGCCAGCAGCTTAAGGGGGTCAGGGACGGACACTTGGGGCTACACCTTC. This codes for CASSLRGSGTDTWGYTF.